These T cell receptor beta chains were read from a single sample in a study of shared clonotypes between healthy human individuals. Profiled with immunoSEQ multiplex PCR; TCRdb holds only in-frame clones, not every one. The data show roughly 2 million clones, with approximately 96% seen just once and around 0.13% held by the top ten. The sample taken for sequencing was naive CD4+ T cells sorted from blood. The receptors were sampled from a man aged 18-30 years in good health. Each CDR3 is given with its conserved first and last residue. The D gene is left open where the match is weak. A row's size may be missing; if present it is once, few, many or a size class.

clone size: once; J gene: TRBJ1-2; V gene: TRBV5-1; D gene: TRBD1; CDR3 DNA: TGCGCCAGCGGGACAGACTATGGCTACACCTTC; CDR3 protein: CASGTDYGYTF
clone size: -; J gene: TRBJ1-5; V gene: TRBV9; D gene: -; CDR3 DNA: TGTGCCAGCAGCGTAGGTGGGGCCAATCAGCCCCAGCATTTT; CDR3 protein: CASSVGGANQPQHF
clone size: -; J gene: TRBJ2-1; V gene: TRBV4-1; D gene: -; CDR3 DNA: TGCGCCAGCAGCCAACCCGGGACTTGGCGCAGTGAGCAGTTCTTC; CDR3 protein: CASSQPGTWRSEQFF
clone size: -; J gene: TRBJ2-5; V gene: TRBV25-1; D gene: -; CDR3 DNA: TGTGCCAGCACCCGGGCGGAGACCCAGTACTTC; CDR3 protein: CASTRAETQYF
clone size: -; J gene: TRBJ2-7; V gene: TRBV2; D gene: TRBD2; CDR3 DNA: TGTGCCAGCAGTGACTGGGCGGGAGGGAACGAGCAGTACTTC; CDR3 protein: CASSDWAGGNEQYF
clone size: -; J gene: TRBJ2-2; V gene: TRBV5-1; D gene: -; CDR3 DNA: TGCGCCAGCAGCCCTCCCTCAAACACCGGGGAGCTGTTTTTT; CDR3 protein: CASSPPSNTGELFF
clone size: -; J gene: TRBJ2-3; V gene: TRBV6-6; D gene: TRBD1; CDR3 DNA: TGTGCCAGCAGTTTCAGGACAGGGGCGGCAGATACGCAGTATTTT; CDR3 protein: CASSFRTGAADTQYF
clone size: -; J gene: TRBJ1-1; V gene: TRBV28; D gene: TRBD1; CDR3 DNA: TGTGCCAGCAGTCCCTCCTCGACAGGGGCAGGTACTGAAGCTTTCTTT; CDR3 protein: CASSPSSTGAGTEAFF
clone size: -; J gene: TRBJ2-1; V gene: TRBV5-1; D gene: TRBD1; CDR3 DNA: TGCGCCAGCAGCGACCGACAGGGGGGTTCCTACAATGAGCAGTTCTTC; CDR3 protein: CASSDRQGGSYNEQFF
clone size: -; J gene: TRBJ1-1; V gene: TRBV30; D gene: -; CDR3 DNA: TGTGCCTGGAGTGTACGGGGTCCCACTGAAGCTTTCTTT; CDR3 protein: CAWSVRGPTEAFF
clone size: -; J gene: TRBJ2-3; V gene: TRBV11-3; D gene: TRBD2; CDR3 DNA: TGTGCCAGCAGCCCCGGACTAGCGGGACTCACAGATACGCAGTATTTT; CDR3 protein: CASSPGLAGLTDTQYF
clone size: -; J gene: TRBJ2-2; V gene: TRBV5-4; D gene: -; CDR3 DNA: TGTGCCAGCAGCTTTGCCCGGTCCGGGGAGCTGTTTTTT; CDR3 protein: CASSFARSGELFF
clone size: -; J gene: TRBJ2-7; V gene: TRBV25-1; D gene: -; CDR3 DNA: TGTGCCAGCAGAAGAGGGGGGAATTACGAGCAGTACTTC; CDR3 protein: CASRRGGNYEQYF
clone size: -; J gene: TRBJ1-2; V gene: TRBV19; D gene: -; CDR3 DNA: TGTGCCAGTAGTTTGCAGGGGTCTGGCTACACCTTC; CDR3 protein: CASSLQGSGYTF
clone size: -; J gene: TRBJ2-1; V gene: TRBV9; D gene: TRBD2; CDR3 DNA: TGTGCCAGCAGCGTAGGGGGACTAACCTACAATGAGCAGTTCTTC; CDR3 protein: CASSVGGLTYNEQFF
clone size: -; J gene: TRBJ1-1; V gene: TRBV7-3; D gene: -; CDR3 DNA: TGTGCCAGCAGCTTAAACGCAGGGTTGAACACTGAAGCTTTCTTT; CDR3 protein: CASSLNAGLNTEAFF
clone size: -; J gene: TRBJ1-2; V gene: TRBV23-1; D gene: -; CDR3 DNA: TGCGCCAGCAGTCAATTCGGGGTCGGGAAACCTTATGGCTACACCTTC; CDR3 protein: CASSQFGVGKPYGYTF
clone size: -; J gene: TRBJ2-7; V gene: TRBV5-1; D gene: -; CDR3 DNA: TGCGCCAGCGGGGTAGGCCCTGCCTCCTACGAGCAGTACTTC; CDR3 protein: CASGVGPASYEQYF
clone size: -; J gene: TRBJ1-5; V gene: TRBV2; D gene: TRBD1; CDR3 DNA: TGTGCCAGCAGTCCGGGACAGGGGAATCAGCCCCAGCATTTT; CDR3 protein: CASSPGQGNQPQHF
clone size: -; J gene: TRBJ2-2; V gene: TRBV30; D gene: TRBD1; CDR3 DNA: TGTGCCTGGAGAAGGGACAGAATAACCGGGGAGCTGTTTTTT; CDR3 protein: CAWRRDRITGELFF
clone size: -; J gene: TRBJ1-2; V gene: TRBV9; D gene: -; CDR3 DNA: TGTGCCAGCAGCGTAAATGGACAGAATAACTATGGCTACACCTTC; CDR3 protein: CASSVNGQNNYGYTF
clone size: -; J gene: TRBJ2-7; V gene: TRBV28; D gene: TRBD1; CDR3 DNA: TGTGCCAGCTCCCAGGGCAGGGGGGAGCAGTACTTC; CDR3 protein: CASSQGRGEQYF
clone size: -; J gene: TRBJ2-7; V gene: TRBV4-3; D gene: -; CDR3 DNA: TGCGCCAGCAGCCCCACCCCGAACCACCCCCTGATCTACGAGCAGTACTTC; CDR3 protein: CASSPTPNHPLIYEQYF
clone size: -; J gene: TRBJ1-1; V gene: TRBV2; D gene: -; CDR3 DNA: TGTGCCAGCAGTGCGGCAGGTTTGTCGCGCACTGAAGCTTTCTTT; CDR3 protein: CASSAAGLSRTEAFF
clone size: -; J gene: TRBJ1-1; V gene: TRBV7-6; D gene: -; CDR3 DNA: TGTGCCAGCAGCTTAGACCCTTTGGGCGGTGAAGCTTTCTTT; CDR3 protein: CASSLDPLGGEAFF
clone size: -; J gene: TRBJ2-7; V gene: TRBV7-8; D gene: -; CDR3 DNA: TGTGCCAGCAGCCCCCTTTGGCTTACCTACGAGCAGTACTTC; CDR3 protein: CASSPLWLTYEQYF
clone size: -; J gene: TRBJ1-6; V gene: TRBV30; D gene: -; CDR3 DNA: TGTGCCTGGAGCCGGGACTTACTGAGCTCCTATAATTCACCCCTCCACTTT; CDR3 protein: CAWSRDLLSSYNSPLHF
clone size: -; J gene: TRBJ2-2; V gene: TRBV10-3; D gene: -; CDR3 DNA: TGTGCCATCAGTGAGTCGACGGGACTTCGGGCTGGCGGGGAGCTGTTTTTT; CDR3 protein: CAISESTGLRAGGELFF
clone size: -; J gene: TRBJ2-7; V gene: TRBV5-4; D gene: -; CDR3 DNA: TGTGCCAGCAGCTTGGACAGGGTGAACTACGAGCAGTACTTC; CDR3 protein: CASSLDRVNYEQYF
clone size: -; J gene: TRBJ1-6; V gene: TRBV4-1; D gene: TRBD1; CDR3 DNA: TGCGCCAGCAGCCAACCGACAGGGAAAAGCTCCTATAATTCACCCCTCCACTTT; CDR3 protein: CASSQPTGKSSYNSPLHF
clone size: -; J gene: TRBJ1-2; V gene: TRBV6-5; D gene: -; CDR3 DNA: TGTGCCAGCACCCAGGGACAACAGGGTAGTGGCTACACCTTC; CDR3 protein: CASTQGQQGSGYTF
clone size: -; J gene: TRBJ2-1; V gene: TRBV29-1; D gene: -; CDR3 DNA: TGCAGCGCCCAGAGCGGACCCGTCCAGAATGAGCAGTTCTTC; CDR3 protein: CSAQSGPVQNEQFF
clone size: -; J gene: TRBJ2-7; V gene: TRBV5-5; D gene: -; CDR3 DNA: TGTGCCAGCAGCTTGGCCCGGGGATACGAGCAGTACTTC; CDR3 protein: CASSLARGYEQYF
clone size: -; J gene: TRBJ2-5; V gene: TRBV6-5; D gene: TRBD2; CDR3 DNA: TGTGCCAGCAGTGCGCCCGGGAGGGTTGGAGAGACCCAGTACTTC; CDR3 protein: CASSAPGRVGETQYF
clone size: few; J gene: TRBJ1-5; V gene: TRBV30; D gene: -; CDR3 DNA: TGTGCCTGGAGTGTACAACTCCGTGGATGGGCCCAGCATTTT; CDR3 protein: CAWSVQLRGWAQHF
clone size: -; J gene: TRBJ1-1; V gene: TRBV6-1; D gene: -; CDR3 DNA: TGTGCCAGCAGTGCCGGACATACGATGAACACTGAAGCTTTCTTT; CDR3 protein: CASSAGHTMNTEAFF
clone size: -; J gene: TRBJ2-1; V gene: TRBV6-6; D gene: -; CDR3 DNA: TGTGCCAGCAGTTACTCAGGGCTGGAGGAACGGCAGTTCTTC; CDR3 protein: CASSYSGLEERQFF
clone size: -; J gene: TRBJ2-1; V gene: TRBV11-2; D gene: -; CDR3 DNA: TGTGCCAGCAGCCAGCGGTGGGGGCCTTCTAGGCAGTTCTTC; CDR3 protein: CASSQRWGPSRQFF
clone size: -; J gene: TRBJ1-3; V gene: TRBV10-2; D gene: TRBD1; CDR3 DNA: TGCGCCAGCAGTATGACAGGGGAGACTGGAAACACCATATATTTT; CDR3 protein: CASSMTGETGNTIYF
clone size: -; J gene: TRBJ2-7; V gene: TRBV19; D gene: TRBD1; CDR3 DNA: TGTGCCAGTAGCCGCGACGGGACAGGGGATTACGAGCAGTACTTC; CDR3 protein: CASSRDGTGDYEQYF
clone size: -; J gene: TRBJ2-7; V gene: TRBV27; D gene: -; CDR3 DNA: TGTGCCAGCAGTTTGGGACGGGCCTACGAGCAGTACTTC; CDR3 protein: CASSLGRAYEQYF
clone size: -; J gene: TRBJ1-6; V gene: TRBV6-5; D gene: -; CDR3 DNA: TGTGCCAGCAGTTACTCCTCAGGCTATAATTCACCCCTCCACTTT; CDR3 protein: CASSYSSGYNSPLHF
clone size: -; J gene: TRBJ1-1; V gene: TRBV7-9; D gene: -; CDR3 DNA: TGTGCCAGCAGCGAGGCGAGTCAACACATGAACACTGAAGCTTTCTTT; CDR3 protein: CASSEASQHMNTEAFF
clone size: -; J gene: TRBJ1-3; V gene: TRBV5-1; D gene: TRBD1; CDR3 DNA: TGCGCCAGCAGCTTGCGGACAGGGGATGGAAACACCATATATTTT; CDR3 protein: CASSLRTGDGNTIYF
clone size: -; J gene: TRBJ1-6; V gene: TRBV10-3; D gene: -; CDR3 DNA: TGTGCCATCAGTGCTTTGGACAGCTTCGGCAATTCACCCCTCCACTTT; CDR3 protein: CAISALDSFGNSPLHF
clone size: -; J gene: TRBJ2-7; V gene: TRBV5-1; D gene: TRBD2; CDR3 DNA: TGCGCCAGCAGCGGGACTAGCGGATCTCGTGGGCAGTACTTC; CDR3 protein: CASSGTSGSRGQYF
clone size: -; J gene: TRBJ1-1; V gene: TRBV11-1; D gene: TRBD1; CDR3 DNA: TGTGCCAGCAGCCTCCGGGACAGGCTGAACACTGAAGCTTTCTTT; CDR3 protein: CASSLRDRLNTEAFF
clone size: -; J gene: TRBJ2-7; V gene: TRBV2; D gene: -; CDR3 DNA: TGTGCCAGCAGTTACAGGATCTCCTACGAGCAGTACTTC; CDR3 protein: CASSYRISYEQYF
clone size: -; J gene: TRBJ1-2; V gene: TRBV6-5; D gene: -; CDR3 DNA: TGTGCCAGCAGTTCCTCTGGTATTCGGGAAATGGGTGGCTACACCTTC; CDR3 protein: CASSSSGIREMGGYTF
clone size: -; J gene: TRBJ2-2; V gene: TRBV5-1; D gene: -; CDR3 DNA: TGCGCCAGCAGCTTGTGGCAGGAGGGTACCGGGGAGCTGTTTTTT; CDR3 protein: CASSLWQEGTGELFF
clone size: -; J gene: TRBJ2-6; V gene: TRBV29-1; D gene: -; CDR3 DNA: TGCAGCGTTGGGATGATCTCTGGGGCCAACGTCCTGACTTTC; CDR3 protein: CSVGMISGANVLTF
clone size: -; J gene: TRBJ2-5; V gene: TRBV27; D gene: -; CDR3 DNA: TGTGCCAGCAGTTCCCGACTGTTCCAAGAGACCCAGTACTTC; CDR3 protein: CASSSRLFQETQYF
clone size: -; J gene: TRBJ2-7; V gene: TRBV6-6; D gene: -; CDR3 DNA: TGTGCCAGCAGTTACGAGGCGGATTCCTACGAGCAGTACTTC; CDR3 protein: CASSYEADSYEQYF